The clone carrying this TCR beta chain was detected a few times. Its antigen is not known. Germline V gene sequence: CDR1 SGHKS, CDR2 YYEKEE (reference sequence). Between the trimmed V and J ends, which lost 4 bases and 0 bases, there was a span of 8 bases. The CDR3 is 14 amino acids. These data originate in a study of post-analysis software for immune sequencing data. Study observations and caveats: Five or six TRBV segments, TRBV5-6, TRBV5-1 and TRBV20-1 among them, were found more frequent in patients than controls.

Every TCR beta cDNA library bore unique molecular identifiers. The source material, roughly 0.9 to 10 million T cells, gave rise to roughly 0.5 million cDNA molecules. MiXCR was run by TCRdb on the PCR reads, yielding one entry per CDR3 protein. This table has some 690,000 distinct CDR3 sequences, roughly three fifths appearing once. What was sequenced was blood. The gene calls are TRBV5-5 and TRBJ2-1, with D possibly TRBD2 on 7 matching bases. This receptor was taken from a girl aged 2-10 years with multiple sclerosis. CDR3 sequence (DNA): TGTGCCAGCAGCGGGGGGGCCTCCTACAATGAGCAGTTCTTC. Protein sequence: CASSGGASYNEQFF.